This T cell receptor beta chain was sequenced in a study of T cell repertoires in cytomegalovirus infection. Overall study context: CMV infection together with matching HLA type was indicated by public TCR beta signatures.

This clonotype was found a few times. V was trimmed by 2 bases and J by 5 bases, leaving 7 bases between them. This CDR3 comprises 14 residues. Germline CDR1 SEHNR, CDR2 FQNEAQ (reference sequence). TCRdb re-analysed the reads in MiXCR, keeping a single row per CDR3 protein. Counted here are roughly 320,000 distinct CDR3 sequences, over 7.5% occurring once; the ten biggest clones make up about 3.9%. The material sequenced was PBMCs. The rearrangement links TRBV7-9 to TRBJ1-6; D unclear. This clonotype originated in a human donor in good health (CMV status not recorded). Some clones in this sample may be carry-over from other donors' samples. CDR3 sequence: CASSLRADNSPLHF. The CDR3 DNA reads as TGTGCCAGCAGCTTACGGGCCGATAATTCACCCCTCCACTTT.